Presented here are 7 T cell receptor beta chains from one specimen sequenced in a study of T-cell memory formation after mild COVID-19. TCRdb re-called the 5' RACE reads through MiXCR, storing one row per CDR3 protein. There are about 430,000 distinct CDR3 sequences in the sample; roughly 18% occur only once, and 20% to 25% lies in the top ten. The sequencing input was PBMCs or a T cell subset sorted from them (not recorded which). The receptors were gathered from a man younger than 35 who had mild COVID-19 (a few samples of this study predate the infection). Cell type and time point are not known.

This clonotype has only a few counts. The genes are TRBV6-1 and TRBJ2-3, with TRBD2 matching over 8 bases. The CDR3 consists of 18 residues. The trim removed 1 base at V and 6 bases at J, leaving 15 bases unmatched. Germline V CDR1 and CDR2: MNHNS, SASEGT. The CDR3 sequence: CASSEGSGGEARADTQYF. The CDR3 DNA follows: TGTGCCAGCAGTGAAGGTTCCGGGGGGGAAGCGCGGGCGGATACGCAGTATTTT.

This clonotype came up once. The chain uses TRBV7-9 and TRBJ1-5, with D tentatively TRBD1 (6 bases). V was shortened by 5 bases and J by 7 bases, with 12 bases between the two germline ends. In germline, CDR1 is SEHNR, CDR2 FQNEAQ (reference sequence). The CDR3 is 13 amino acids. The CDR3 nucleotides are TGTGCCAGCAGCATTGGGGGGGGCCAGCCCCAGCATTTT. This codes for CASSIGGGQPQHF. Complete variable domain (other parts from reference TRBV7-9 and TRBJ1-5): DTGVSQNPRHKITKRGQNVTFRCDPISEHNRLYWYRQTLGQGPEFLTYFQNEAQLEKSRLLSDRFSAERPKGSFSTLEIQRTEQGDSAMYLCASSIGGGQPQHFGDGTRLSIL.

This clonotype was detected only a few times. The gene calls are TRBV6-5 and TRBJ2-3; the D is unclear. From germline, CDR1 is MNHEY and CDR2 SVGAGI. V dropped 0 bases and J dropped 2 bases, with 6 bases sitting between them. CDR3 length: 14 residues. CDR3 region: CASSYSGPTDTQYF. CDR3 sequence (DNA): TGTGCCAGCAGTTACTCCGGCCCCACAGATACGCAGTATTTT.

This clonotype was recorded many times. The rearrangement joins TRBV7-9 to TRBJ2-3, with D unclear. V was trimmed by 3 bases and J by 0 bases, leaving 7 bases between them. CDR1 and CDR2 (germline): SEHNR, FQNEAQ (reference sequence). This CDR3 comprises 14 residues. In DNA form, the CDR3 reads TGTGCCAGCAGCTTTGTGTTAAGCACAGATACGCAGTATTTT. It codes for CASSFVLSTDTQYF.

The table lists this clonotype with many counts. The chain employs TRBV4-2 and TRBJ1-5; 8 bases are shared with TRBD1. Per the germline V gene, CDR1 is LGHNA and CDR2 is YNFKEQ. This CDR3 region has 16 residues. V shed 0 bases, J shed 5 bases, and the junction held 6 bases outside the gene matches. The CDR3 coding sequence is TGTGCCAGCAGCCAAGATCTGCAGGGGGCTTATCAGCCCCAGCATTTT. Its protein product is CASSQDLQGAYQPQHF.

The CDR3 here is CASSVAGASYEQYF. CDR3 bases: TGTGCCAGCAGCGTAGCCGGGGCCTCCTACGAGCAGTACTTC. The V call is TRBV9, the J call TRBJ2-7, with D perhaps being TRBD1 or TRBD2 (5 bases each). The CDR3 has 14 amino acids. V was clipped by 0 bases and J by 0 bases, with 7 bases between them. Germline V gene lookup returns CDR1 SGDLS and CDR2 YYNGEE.

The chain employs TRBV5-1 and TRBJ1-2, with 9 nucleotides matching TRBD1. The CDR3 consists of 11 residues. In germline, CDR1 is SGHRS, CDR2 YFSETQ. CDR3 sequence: CTTGGAYGYTF. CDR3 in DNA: TGCACCACAGGGGGCGCCTATGGCTACACCTTC. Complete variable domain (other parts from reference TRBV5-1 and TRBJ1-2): KAGVTQTPRYLIKTRGQQVTLSCSPISGHRSVSWYQQTPGQGLQFLFEYFSETQRNKGNFPGRFSGRQFSNSRSEMNVSTLELGDSALYLCTTGGAYGYTFGSGTRLTVV.